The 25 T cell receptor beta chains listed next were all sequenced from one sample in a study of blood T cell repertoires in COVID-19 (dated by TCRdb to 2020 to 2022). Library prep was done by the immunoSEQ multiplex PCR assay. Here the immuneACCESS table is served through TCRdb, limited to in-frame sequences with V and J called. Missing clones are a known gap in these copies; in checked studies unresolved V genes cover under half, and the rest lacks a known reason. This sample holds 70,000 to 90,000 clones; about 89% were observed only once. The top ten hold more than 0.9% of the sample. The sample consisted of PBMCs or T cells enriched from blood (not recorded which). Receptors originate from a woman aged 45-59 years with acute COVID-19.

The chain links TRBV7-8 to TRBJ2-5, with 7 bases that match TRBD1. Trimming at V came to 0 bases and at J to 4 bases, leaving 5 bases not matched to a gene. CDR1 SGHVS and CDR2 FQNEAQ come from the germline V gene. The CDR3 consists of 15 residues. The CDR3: CASSLAPRTGETQYF. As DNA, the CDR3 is TGTGCCAGCAGCTTAGCGCCCCGGACAGGAGAGACCCAGTACTTC.

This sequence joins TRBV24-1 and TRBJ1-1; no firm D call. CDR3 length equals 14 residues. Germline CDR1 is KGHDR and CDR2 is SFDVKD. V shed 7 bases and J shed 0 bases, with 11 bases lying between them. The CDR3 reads CATSAGGLNTEAFF. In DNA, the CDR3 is TGTGCCACCAGCGCAGGAGGATTGAACACTGAAGCTTTCTTT.

The CDR3, as DNA: TGTGCCAGTAGTACTGCGACAGGGGGCGCCGAGCAGTACTTC. It yields the protein CASSTATGGAEQYF. The chain links TRBV19 to TRBJ2-7, with 10 bases fitting TRBD1. The CDR3 length is 14 residues. The germline V gene has CDR1 LNHDA and CDR2 SQIVND (reference sequence). Germline trimming cut 4 bases from V and 6 bases from J; bases unmatched to any gene: 6.

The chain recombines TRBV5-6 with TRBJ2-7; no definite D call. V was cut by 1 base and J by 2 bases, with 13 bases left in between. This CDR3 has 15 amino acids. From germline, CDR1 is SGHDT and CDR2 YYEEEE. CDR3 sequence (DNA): TGTGCCAGCAGCTTGTCTCAATTAGGAGCCTACGAGCAGTACTTC. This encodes CASSLSQLGAYEQYF.

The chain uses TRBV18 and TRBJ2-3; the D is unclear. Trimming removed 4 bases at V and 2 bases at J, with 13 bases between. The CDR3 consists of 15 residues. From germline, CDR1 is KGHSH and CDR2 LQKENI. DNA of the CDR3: TGTGCCAGCTCACTTCCCCCAGGCCACACAGATACGCAGTATTTT. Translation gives CASSLPPGHTDTQYF.

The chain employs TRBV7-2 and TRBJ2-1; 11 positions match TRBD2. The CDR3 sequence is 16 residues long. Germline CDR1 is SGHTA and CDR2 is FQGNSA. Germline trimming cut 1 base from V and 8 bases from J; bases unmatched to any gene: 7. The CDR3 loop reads CASSLVTSGSSDEQFF. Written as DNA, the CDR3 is TGTGCCAGCAGCTTAGTCACTAGCGGGAGCTCCGATGAGCAGTTCTTC.

CDR3 sequence: CASSAGTGGAFGANVLTF. Written as DNA, the CDR3 is TGCGCCAGCAGCGCCGGGACAGGGGGCGCTTTTGGGGCCAACGTCCTGACTTTC. The rearrangement joins TRBV5-1 to TRBJ2-6, with 12 nucleotides matching TRBD1. Trimming at V came to 4 bases and at J to 3 bases, leaving 8 bases not matched to a gene. The V gene's germline CDR1 is SGHRS and CDR2 YFSETQ. The CDR3 covers 18 residues.

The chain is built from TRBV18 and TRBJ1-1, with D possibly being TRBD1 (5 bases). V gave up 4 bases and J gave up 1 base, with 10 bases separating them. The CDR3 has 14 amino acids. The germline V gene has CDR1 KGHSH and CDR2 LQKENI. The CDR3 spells CASSLRGGNTEAFF. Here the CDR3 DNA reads TGTGCCAGCTCACTCCGGGGGGGGAACACTGAAGCTTTCTTT.

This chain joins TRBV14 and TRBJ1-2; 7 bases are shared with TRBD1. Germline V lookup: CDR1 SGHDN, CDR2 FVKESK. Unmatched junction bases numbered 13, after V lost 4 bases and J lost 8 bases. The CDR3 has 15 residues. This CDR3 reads CASSPRVRGRGGYTF. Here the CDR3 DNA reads TGTGCCAGCAGCCCTAGGGTGAGGGGGCGCGGGGGCTACACCTTC.

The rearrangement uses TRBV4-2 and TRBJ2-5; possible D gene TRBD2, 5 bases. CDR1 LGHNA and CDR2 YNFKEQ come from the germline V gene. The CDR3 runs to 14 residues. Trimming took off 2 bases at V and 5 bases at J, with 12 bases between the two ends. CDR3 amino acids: CASSQPLVEETQYF. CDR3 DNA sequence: TGTGCCAGCAGCCAACCACTAGTCGAGGAGACCCAGTACTTC.

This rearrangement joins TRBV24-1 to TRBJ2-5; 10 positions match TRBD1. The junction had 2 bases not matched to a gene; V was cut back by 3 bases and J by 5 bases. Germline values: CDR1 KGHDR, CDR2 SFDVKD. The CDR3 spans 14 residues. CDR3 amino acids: CATSDPGQGETQYF. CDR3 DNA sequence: TGTGCCACCAGTGATCCGGGACAGGGGGAGACCCAGTACTTC.

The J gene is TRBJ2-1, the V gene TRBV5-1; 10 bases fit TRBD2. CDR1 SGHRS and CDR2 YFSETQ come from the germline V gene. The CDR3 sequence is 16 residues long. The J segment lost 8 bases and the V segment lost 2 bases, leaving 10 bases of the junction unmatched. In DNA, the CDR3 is TGCGCCAGCAGCTTATTAGCGGGGGGAGGGCCTTATGAGCAGTTCTTC. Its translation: CASSLLAGGGPYEQFF.

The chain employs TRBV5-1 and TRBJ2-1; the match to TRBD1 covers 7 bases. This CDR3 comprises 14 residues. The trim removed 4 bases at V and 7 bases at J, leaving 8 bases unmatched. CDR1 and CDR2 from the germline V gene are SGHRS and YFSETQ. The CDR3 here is CASSSRQGPNEQFF. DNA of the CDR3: TGCGCCAGCAGCAGCCGACAGGGACCGAATGAGCAGTTCTTC.

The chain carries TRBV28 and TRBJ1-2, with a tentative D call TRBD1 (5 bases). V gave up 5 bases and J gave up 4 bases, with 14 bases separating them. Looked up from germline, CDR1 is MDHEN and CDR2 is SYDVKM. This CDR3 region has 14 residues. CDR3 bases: TGTGCCAGCAGTACCGACAGTGGGATCTATGGCTACACCTTC. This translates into CASSTDSGIYGYTF.

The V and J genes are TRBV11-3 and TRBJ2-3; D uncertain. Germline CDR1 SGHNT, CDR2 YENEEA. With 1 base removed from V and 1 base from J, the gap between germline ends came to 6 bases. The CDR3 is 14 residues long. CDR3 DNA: TGTGCCAGCAGCTTAGGACACCGCACAGATACGCAGTATTTT. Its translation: CASSLGHRTDTQYF.

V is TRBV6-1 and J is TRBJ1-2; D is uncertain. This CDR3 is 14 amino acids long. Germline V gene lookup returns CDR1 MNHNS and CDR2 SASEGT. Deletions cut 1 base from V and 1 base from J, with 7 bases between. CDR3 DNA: TGTGCCAGCAGTGAAGGGCGACATAACTATGGCTACACCTTC. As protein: CASSEGRHNYGYTF.

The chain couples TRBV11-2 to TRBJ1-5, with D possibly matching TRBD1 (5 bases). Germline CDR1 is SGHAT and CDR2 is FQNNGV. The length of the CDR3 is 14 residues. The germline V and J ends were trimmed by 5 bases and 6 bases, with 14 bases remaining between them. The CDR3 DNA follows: TGTGCCAGCAGCCGATGGGGGAGGGGTCAGCCCCAGCATTTT. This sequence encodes CASSRWGRGQPQHF.

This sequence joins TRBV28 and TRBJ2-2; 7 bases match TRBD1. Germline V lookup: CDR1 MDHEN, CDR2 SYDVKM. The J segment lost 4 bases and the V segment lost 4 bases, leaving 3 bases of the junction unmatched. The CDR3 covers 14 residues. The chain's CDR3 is CASSSGQSTGELFF. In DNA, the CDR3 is TGTGCCAGCAGTTCGGGACAGAGCACCGGGGAGCTGTTTTTT.

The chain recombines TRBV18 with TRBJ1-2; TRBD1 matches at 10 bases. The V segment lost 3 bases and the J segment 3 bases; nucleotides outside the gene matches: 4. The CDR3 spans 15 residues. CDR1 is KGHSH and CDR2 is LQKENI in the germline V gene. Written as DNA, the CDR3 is TGTGCCAGCTCACCTTGGACAGGGGGGGACTATGGCTACACCTTC. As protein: CASSPWTGGDYGYTF. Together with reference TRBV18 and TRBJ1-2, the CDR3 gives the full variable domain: NAGVMQNPRHLVRRRGQEARLRCSPMKGHSHVYWYRQLPEEGLKFMVYLQKENIIDESGMPKERFSAEFPKEGPSILRIQQVVRGDSAAYFCASSPWTGGDYGYTFGSGTRLTVV.

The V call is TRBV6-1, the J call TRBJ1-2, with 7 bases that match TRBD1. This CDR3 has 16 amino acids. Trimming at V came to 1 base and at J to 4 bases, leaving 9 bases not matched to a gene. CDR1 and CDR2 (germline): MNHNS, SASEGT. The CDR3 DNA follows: TGTGCCAGCAGTGAAGATAGGACAGGACCGGGCTATGGCTACACCTTC. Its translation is CASSEDRTGPGYGYTF.

CDR3: CASSPSTSYAEQFF. As DNA, the CDR3 is TGTGCCAGCTCACCATCTACTAGCTACGCTGAGCAGTTCTTC. The V gene is TRBV18, the J gene TRBJ2-1; a weak D match, TRBD2 (6 bases). The germline gives CDR1 KGHSH, CDR2 LQKENI. Trimming stripped 2 bases from V and 9 bases from J, with 14 bases between. The CDR3 is 14 amino acids.

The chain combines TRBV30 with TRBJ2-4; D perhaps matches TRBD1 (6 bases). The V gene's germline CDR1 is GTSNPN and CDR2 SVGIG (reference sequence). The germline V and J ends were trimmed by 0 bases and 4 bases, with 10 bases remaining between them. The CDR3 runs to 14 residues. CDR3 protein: CAWSVGASKNIQYF. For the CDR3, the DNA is TGTGCCTGGAGTGTGGGGGCTTCAAAAAACATTCAGTACTTC.

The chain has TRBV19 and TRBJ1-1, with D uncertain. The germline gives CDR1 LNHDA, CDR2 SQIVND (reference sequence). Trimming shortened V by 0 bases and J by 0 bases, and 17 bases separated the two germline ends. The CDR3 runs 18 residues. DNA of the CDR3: TGTGCCAGTAGTATAGATTTCGAGTCAGTAGCTATGAACACTGAAGCTTTCTTT. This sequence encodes CASSIDFESVAMNTEAFF. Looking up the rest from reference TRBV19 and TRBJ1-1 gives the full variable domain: DGGITQSPKYLFRKEGQNVTLSCEQNLNHDAMYWYRQDPGQGLRLIYYSQIVNDFQKGDIAEGYSVSREKKESFPLTVTSAQKNPTAFYLCASSIDFESVAMNTEAFFGQGTRLTVV.

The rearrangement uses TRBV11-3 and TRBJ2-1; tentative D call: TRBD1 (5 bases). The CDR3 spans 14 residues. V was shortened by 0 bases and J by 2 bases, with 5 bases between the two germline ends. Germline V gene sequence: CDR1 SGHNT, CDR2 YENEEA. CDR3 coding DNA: TGTGCCAGCAGCTTAGACAGGGCCTACAATGAGCAGTTCTTC. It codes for CASSLDRAYNEQFF.

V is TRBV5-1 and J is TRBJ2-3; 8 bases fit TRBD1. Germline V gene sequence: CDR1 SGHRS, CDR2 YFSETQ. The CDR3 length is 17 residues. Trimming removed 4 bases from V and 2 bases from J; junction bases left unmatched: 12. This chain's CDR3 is CASSTRDRTHPTDTQYF. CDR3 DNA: TGCGCCAGCAGCACCCGGGACAGGACCCACCCCACAGATACGCAGTATTTT.